What follows is one TCR beta chain and its context. Antigen: not known. This sample stems from a study of shared clonotypes between healthy human individuals. Study-level points and caveats: Non-shared clonotypes were found to have lower generation probabilities than the clonotypes that were shared by all four of the sorted-subset donors.

Clones were read by immunoSEQ multiplex PCR, and TCRdb kept only the in-frame ones, dropping some. The table records roughly 1,500,000 clones, 98% of them present only once. The receptor was derived from a man aged 25-45 years in good health. The sample was naive CD4+ T cells sorted from blood. Subset specified: CD45RA+ positively selected.

CDR3 nucleotides: TGTGCCAGCAGCTCAGAGCGGGGGAGCTCCTACAATGAGCAGTTCTTC. Translated: CASSSERGSSYNEQFF. The rearrangement uses TRBV7-6 and TRBJ2-1, with 8 bases that match TRBD2. Unmatched junction bases numbered 5, after V lost 4 bases and J lost 0 bases. The germline V gene encodes CDR1 SGHVS and CDR2 FNYEAQ. This CDR3 spans 16 amino acids. The whole variable domain, remainder taken from reference TRBV7-6 and TRBJ2-1, is GAGVSQSPRYKVTKRGQDVALRCDPISGHVSLYWYRQALGQGPEFLTYFNYEAQQDKSGLPNDRFSAERPEGSISTLTIQRTEQRDSAMYRCASSSERGSSYNEQFFGPGTRLTVL.